This T cell receptor beta chain was sequenced during a study of T cells in narcolepsy (dated by TCRdb to 2016 to 2019). Background on the whole study: Patients with narcolepsy type 1 or type 2 (NT1, NT2) were enrolled in the study together with healthy control donors. The study used TCR Vbeta sequencing to track clonotypes in blood and CSF while looking for autoreactive T cells in narcolepsy patients that target self-antigens of hypocretin neurons (hypocretin, TRIB2). Beyond this particular receptor, the publication reports: Plots comparing CSF and blood CD4+ T cell clonotypes from the same patient highlighted HCRT-specific and TRIB2-specific autoreactive clonotypes. According to the report, autoreactive clonotypes were detected serially in the blood of the same patients and of different patients, but not in healthy controls. Numbers of sequenced blood memory CD4+ clonotypes were comparable, averaging approximately 42,000 in patients and approximately 34,000 in controls. Certain blood memory CD4+ repertoires from patients and controls had no sequences that matched autoreactive T cell clones.

This clone was detected only a few times. What this receptor recognizes is not known. Nothing much larger sits one base from this clone, and base qualities are not available. For TCR Vbeta sequencing, memory CD4+ T cells were sorted ex vivo from the peripheral blood of narcolepsy patients and healthy controls. Libraries were constructed by the immunoSEQ multiplex PCR assay. TCRdb carries this immuneACCESS record with in-frame sequences only. Its versions omit some clonotypes, under half of them owing to an unresolved V gene in the studies checked, with the rest unexplained. For this sample there are tens of thousands of clones; 81% appear just once. About 1% of the sample belongs to the ten largest clones. The junction shows trimming of 0 bases on V and 2 bases on J, and the gene matches do not reach 11 bases of it. The CDR3 goes from the cysteine to the phenylalanine over 18 residues. The CDR3 DNA has 54 bases and is translated from base 1. Sequences SGDLS (CDR1) and YYNGEE (CDR2) are obtained from the germline V gene.

This sequence uses TRBV9 and TRBJ2-1, and 7 junction bases match TRBD2. Sequenced sample: memory (CD45RA-) CD4+ T cells from blood. The cell subset or site label on this specimen signifies: memory T cells sorted ex vivo from peripheral blood. The clonotype originates from a human donor in good health. The bases read TGTGCCAGCAGCGTAGATCTTCGGGGGGTGCATACCTACAATGAGCAGTTCTTC. Protein translation: CASSVDLRGVHTYNEQFF. With the rest looked up from the reference TRBV9 and TRBJ2-1 genes rather than sequenced, the full variable domain is DSGVTQTPKHLITATGQRVTLRCSPRSGDLSVYWYQQSLDQGLQFLIQYYNGEERAKGNILERFSAQQFPDLHSELNLSSLELGDSALYFCASSVDLRGVHTYNEQFFGPGTRLTVL.